The present T cell receptor beta chain was sequenced within a study of regulatory T cells in long-lasting Graves disease. Notes on the study in general: Analysis covered peripheral blood alone, not thyroid tissue. Persistent patients shared some 2,500 public clonotypes among themselves. Newly diagnosed patients shared fewer, at approximately 970.

The time point here: newly diagnosed GD, antithyroid drugs for less than 3 months. PBMC-derived RNA was used for the TCR library. Patients were enrolled at an endocrinology department in Xi'an, China. The CDR3 has 17 amino acids. Looked up from germline, CDR1 is SQVTM and CDR2 is ANQGSEA. Trimming stripped 5 bases from V and 4 bases from J, with 25 bases between. Library construction for TCR beta used iRepertoire HTBI primers and Arm-PCR of CDR3 regions. Using its own MiXCR run on the multiplex PCR reads, TCRdb lists one record per CDR3 protein. The sample yields hundreds of thousands of distinct CDR3 sequences, under 20% seen once. At least ten counts were recorded for this clonotype. Antigen unknown. These same records also appear under a second study, on T cells in Graves' hyperthyroidism and ophthalmopathy.

The rearrangement joins TRBV29-1 to TRBJ2-3; TRBD1 might be the D (5 bases). Sequences were derived from peripheral blood mononuclear cells (PBMCs), sampled at new diagnosis, from a patient treated with antithyroid drugs. The TCR originated in a woman younger than 45 with Graves disease. The CDR3 DNA sequence: TGCAGCGTTCCTATTAGGGGTTGGGTCCTAGATCCAGATACGCAGTATTTT. The encoded protein is CSVPIRGWVLDPDTQYF.